This T cell receptor (beta chain) was sequenced in a study of blood T cell repertoires in COVID-19. In the study overall: The United States, Italy and Spain provided the acute and convalescent COVID-19 samples. T cells, B-cell-depleted T cells, or PBMCs provided the cDNA or gDNA that served as material.

This clone was counted once. In the source study's methods: By means of reference gene primer amplification, nucleated cell counts were estimated. Produced via immunoSEQ multiplex PCR; TCRdb's table is partial and in-frame only. That table gives V, J and clone size, and the DNA gave D and trimming. This sample has about 240,000 clones, with approximately 86% found just once. After removal of 3 bases from V and 5 bases from J, the junction contained 9 bases not matched to a gene. Germline CDR1 reads DFQATT; CDR2 reads SNEGSKA (reference sequence). This CDR3 comprises 15 residues. Sequenced sample: peripheral blood. The V call is TRBV20-1, the J call TRBJ2-3, with TRBD2 matching over 9 bases. This TCR derives from a woman in her 70s with active or convalescent COVID-19. The CDR3 loop reads CSASARGGGRDTQYF. The CDR3 DNA reads as TGCAGTGCTAGTGCGCGGGGGGGAGGGAGAGATACGCAGTATTTT.